These 23 T cell receptor beta chains originate from one sample sequenced in a study of control samples from healthy donors and cancer patients. Libraries were prepared by immunoSEQ multiplex PCR; TCRdb keeps only in-frame clonotypes and omits some of them. This sample has around 190,000 clones, with about 90% found just once. The specimen was blood. These TCRs come from a woman aged 45-65 years in good health.

V usage is TRBV5-1 and J usage is TRBJ2-7, with no clear D. V lost 3 bases, J lost 3 bases, and 7 bases lay in between. The germline gives CDR1 SGHRS, CDR2 YFSETQ. The CDR3 contains 12 residues. This chain's CDR3 is CASSSDLYEQYF. As DNA, the CDR3 is TGCGCCAGCAGCTCCGATCTCTACGAGCAGTACTTC.

The chain carries TRBV18 and TRBJ2-5; 7 bases are a match to TRBD2. V lost 5 bases, J lost 4 bases, and 7 bases stayed unmatched. CDR3 size: 14 residues. Germline V gene lookup returns CDR1 KGHSH and CDR2 LQKENI. In DNA, the CDR3 is TGTGCCAGCTCATTTCGTGGACTAGGAGAGACCCAGTACTTC. Encoded protein: CASSFRGLGETQYF.

In the case of this clone: Other DNA variants within this sample encode the same CDR3. This sequence joins TRBV5-1 and TRBJ2-3; D is ambiguous. This CDR3 contains 14 residues. Trimming stripped 0 bases from V and 6 bases from J, with 11 bases between. From germline, CDR1 is SGHRS and CDR2 YFSETQ. The CDR3 sequence is CASSLVAGADTQYF. DNA of the CDR3: TGCGCCAGCAGCTTGGTGGCTGGAGCGGATACGCAGTATTTT.

V usage is TRBV6-4 and J usage is TRBJ2-1; 8 bases fit TRBD2. J gave up 7 bases and V 4 bases, and 12 bases lay outside the gene matches. The CDR3 has 16 amino acids. The germline V gene has CDR1 MRHNA and CDR2 SNTAGT. The CDR3 region has the DNA TGTGCCAGCAGTGGATCCGGGACTAGTGGGGTAAATGAGCAGTTCTTC. Protein sequence: CASSGSGTSGVNEQFF.

CDR3 region: CASSPGVQGMFNYGYTF. The DNA for the CDR3 is TGTGCCAGCAGCCCCGGCGTACAGGGGATGTTTAACTATGGCTACACCTTC. V is TRBV5-5 and J is TRBJ1-2; TRBD1 matches 7 bases. V gave up 4 bases and J gave up 1 base; unmatched junction bases: 13. CDR1 is SGHKS, CDR2 YYEKEE, per germline (reference sequence). There are 17 residues in the CDR3.

This chain joins TRBV18 and TRBJ2-7, with 11 positions matching TRBD1. Unmatched junction bases numbered 7, after V lost 4 bases and J lost 5 bases. The CDR3 totals 15 residues. Looked up from germline, CDR1 is KGHSH and CDR2 is LQKENI. In DNA form, the CDR3 reads TGTGCCAGCTCACTAACCGGGACAGGGGGTAACGAGCAGTACTTC. Amino acids: CASSLTGTGGNEQYF. The entire variable domain, with the rest obtained from reference TRBV18 and TRBJ2-7, is as follows: NAGVMQNPRHLVRRRGQEARLRCSPMKGHSHVYWYRQLPEEGLKFMVYLQKENIIDESGMPKERFSAEFPKEGPSILRIQQVVRGDSAAYFCASSLTGTGGNEQYFGPGTRLTVT.

The genes are TRBV5-4 and TRBJ1-1; 7 bases fit TRBD1. This CDR3 region has 14 residues. CDR1 is SGHNT and CDR2 is YYREEE in the germline V gene (reference sequence). The junction had 8 bases not matched to a gene; V was cut back by 4 bases and J by 5 bases. CDR3 coding DNA: TGTGCCAGCAGCCGGGACAGCGAGGGGACTGAAGCTTTCTTT. This encodes CASSRDSEGTEAFF.

This chain uses TRBV3-1 (or the pseudogene TRBV3-2) with TRBJ2-2; the match to TRBD2 covers 15 bases. J gave up 5 bases and V 1 base, and 2 bases lay outside the gene matches. Germline V gene data show CDR1 as LGHDT and CDR2 as YNNKEL (reference sequence). This CDR3 spans 17 amino acids. The CDR3 sequence: CASSQVGLAGGTGELFF. The CDR3 DNA reads as TGTGCCAGCAGCCAAGTGGGACTAGCGGGGGGTACCGGGGAGCTGTTTTTT.

The chain combines TRBV13 with TRBJ1-1; D is possibly TRBD1 (5 bases). With 5 bases removed from V and 0 bases from J, the gap between germline ends came to 19 bases. This CDR3 is built from 17 residues. Germline-derived CDR1 and CDR2 are PRHDT and FYEKMQ (reference sequence). CDR3 sequence reads: CASSLLRAGRMNTEAFF. The CDR3 nucleotides read TGTGCCAGCAGCCTACTGAGAGCGGGACGGATGAACACTGAAGCTTTCTTT.

The DNA for the CDR3 is TGCGCCAGCAGCCCTCTAGCGGGAGGGCGGTCCGAGCAGTACTTC. Its protein product is CASSPLAGGRSEQYF. This rearrangement joins TRBV5-1 to TRBJ2-7; 12 bases are a match to TRBD2. With 4 bases clipped from V and 6 bases from J, the junction kept 8 bases outside the gene matches. CDR1 SGHRS and CDR2 YFSETQ come from the germline V gene. CDR3 size: 15 residues.

The chain uses TRBV10-3 and TRBJ2-5, with TRBD1 matching over 7 bases. Germline values: CDR1 ENHRY, CDR2 SYGVKD. This CDR3 contains 13 residues. Trimming took 4 bases from V and 4 from J; bases not matched to a gene: 3. CDR3: CAISGTGLETQYF. CDR3 coding DNA: TGTGCCATCAGTGGGACAGGCCTAGAGACCCAGTACTTC.

The chain couples TRBV5-4 to TRBJ1-5; no reliable D call. The germline V gene has CDR1 SGHNT and CDR2 YYREEE (reference sequence). V shed 3 bases and J shed 7 bases, with 8 bases lying between them. This CDR3 is 12 amino acids long. CDR3 sequence reads: CASSSPGQPQHF. Here the CDR3 DNA reads TGTGCCAGCAGCTCCCCGGGACAGCCCCAGCATTTT.

The chain joins TRBV19 to TRBJ1-5, with 7 bases fitting TRBD1. The junction had 6 bases not matched to a gene; V was cut back by 0 bases and J by 7 bases. Looked up from germline, CDR1 is LNHDA and CDR2 is SQIVND (reference sequence). This CDR3 has 15 amino acids. The CDR3 spells CASSIEGGRRQPQHF. In DNA form, the CDR3 reads TGTGCCAGTAGTATAGAAGGGGGCAGGAGGCAGCCCCAGCATTTT.

This chain links TRBV9 with TRBJ1-1; D ambiguous. Germline V gives CDR1 SGDLS, CDR2 YYNGEE. The CDR3 has 14 residues. Trimming left V 4 bases short and J 12 bases short, with 22 bases between. The CDR3 loop reads CASSPGGPILATFF. The CDR3 nucleotides are TGTGCCAGCAGCCCGGGAGGGCCAATCTTAGCAACTTTCTTT. Looking up the rest from reference TRBV9 and TRBJ1-1 gives the full variable domain: DSGVTQTPKHLITATGQRVTLRCSPRSGDLSVYWYQQSLDQGLQFLIQYYNGEERAKGNILERFSAQQFPDLHSELNLSSLELGDSALYFCASSPGGPILATFFGQGTRLTVV.

This chain links TRBV29-1 with TRBJ1-1; no firm D call. The CDR3 loop spans 12 amino acids. With 7 bases removed from V and 2 bases from J, the gap between germline ends came to 11 bases. Looked up from germline, CDR1 is SQVTM and CDR2 is ANQGSEA. CDR3 region: CSAARVNTEAFF. CDR3 bases: TGCAGCGCTGCGAGAGTCAACACTGAAGCTTTCTTT. Full variable domain (outside the CDR3, taken from reference TRBV29-1 and TRBJ1-1): SAVISQKPSRDICQRGTSLTIQCQVDSQVTMMFWYRQQPGQSLTLIATANQGSEATYESGFVIDKFPISRPNLTFSTLTVSNMSPEDSSIYLCSAARVNTEAFFGQGTRLTVV.

The chain joins TRBV5-1 to TRBJ2-7, with 13 nucleotides matching TRBD2. CDR1 is SGHRS and CDR2 is YFSETQ in the germline V gene. With V trimmed by 4 bases and J by 5 bases, 6 bases remained unmatched. CDR3 size: 15 residues. The CDR3 DNA follows: TGCGCCAGCAGCACGGGACTAGCGGGAACCCACGAGCAGTACTTC. Amino acids: CASSTGLAGTHEQYF.

The rearrangement links TRBV4-2 to TRBJ2-3; D is uncertain. The V gene's germline CDR1 is LGHNA and CDR2 YNFKEQ. The CDR3 totals 14 residues. Trimming pared 0 bases from V and 5 bases from J, leaving 9 bases between. CDR3 region: CASSQESTGDTQYF. The DNA for the CDR3 is TGTGCCAGCAGCCAAGAATCTACGGGAGATACGCAGTATTTT.

The chain joins TRBV5-1 to TRBJ2-1; TRBD2 matches 16 bases. Trimming took 3 bases from V and 8 from J; bases not matched to a gene: 14. The CDR3 has 19 residues. Germline lookup yields CDR1 SGHRS and CDR2 YFSETQ. CDR3 sequence reads: CASSSTGTSGRAFVHEQFF. CDR3 bases: TGCGCCAGCAGCTCAACCGGGACTAGCGGGAGGGCCTTTGTCCATGAGCAGTTCTTC.

The chain employs TRBV28 and TRBJ2-7; perhaps TRBD1 as D (6 bases). The CDR3 is made up of 14 amino acids. CDR1 is MDHEN and CDR2 is SYDVKM in the germline V gene. V lost 7 bases to trimming and J lost 3 bases, with 16 bases between them. CDR3 amino acids: CASTPDRIHYEQYF. CDR3 coding DNA: TGTGCCAGCACCCCCGACAGGATCCACTACGAGCAGTACTTC.

J is TRBJ2-7 and V is TRBV27; D uncertain. CDR1 is MNHEY and CDR2 is SMNVEV in the germline V gene (reference sequence). V shed 5 bases and J shed 2 bases, with 13 bases lying between them. This CDR3 is built from 14 residues. CDR3 nucleotide sequence: TGTGCCAGCAGTCCCCCCTCTAGGGCCTACGAGCAGTACTTC. This codes for CASSPPSRAYEQYF.

The chain has TRBV19 and TRBJ2-5; tentatively, D is TRBD2 (5 bases). The CDR3 totals 13 residues. V gave up 11 bases and J gave up 2 bases, with 15 bases separating them. In germline, CDR1 is LNHDA, CDR2 SQIVND (reference sequence). The CDR3 protein is CACSPGNQETQYF. The CDR3 region has the DNA TGTGCCTGTTCACCGGGAAATCAAGAGACCCAGTACTTC.

CDR3 amino acids: CASSSELSSGNTIYF. DNA of the CDR3: TGTGCCAGCAGCTCTGAACTCAGCTCTGGAAACACCATATATTTT. The chain employs TRBV7-2 and TRBJ1-3; no firm D call. V lost 4 bases to trimming and J lost 0 bases, with 10 bases between them. The CDR3 sequence is 15 residues long. Germline values: CDR1 SGHTA, CDR2 FQGNSA.

This chain uses TRBV6-6 with TRBJ2-3; possibly TRBD1 for D (5 bases). Trimming stripped 5 bases from V and 0 bases from J, with 21 bases between. This CDR3 contains 18 residues. Germline loops: CDR1 MNHNY, CDR2 SVGAGI (reference sequence). CDR3 nucleotide sequence: TGTGCCAGCAGTCCTCGAATCAGACAGCGTACTAGCACAGATACGCAGTATTTT. Residues: CASSPRIRQRTSTDTQYF.